Included here is one TCR beta chain sequence, with context. This clonotype was detected ten times or more. Its cognate antigen has yet to be identified. Per-base quality was not reported, and no clone a single base away is much larger than it. The data were obtained in a study of T cells in Graves' hyperthyroidism and ophthalmopathy (dated by TCRdb to between 2018 and 2021). Describing the broader study: Peripheral blood samples were taken at initial diagnosis, before any treatment was given. A discovery cohort of approximately 97 patients, roughly 43 with Graves' ophthalmopathy and 55 to 65 with stable Graves' hyperthyroidism, was used to find distinguishing TCR V-J signatures. An independent validation cohort of around 19 hyperthyroidism patients and 17 patients who later progressed to ophthalmopathy tested prospective prediction of ophthalmopathy. The 75 to 100 discovery patients were divided at random into training and test sets in a 7:3 ratio. In addition, the study compared T-cell repertoires in thyroid tissue and in blood from over 5 Graves' hyperthyroidism patients. Once sampling was done, hyperthyroidism patients were given methimazole at a starting dose of 30 mg daily, whereas ophthalmopathy patients were given high-dose intravenous methylprednisolone. The paper reports TCR Vbeta CDR3 sequencing of fewer than 150 peripheral blood samples: over 40 ophthalmopathy, fewer than 85 hyperthyroidism and 17 progressor patients. Broader findings and caveats from the paper: Sample size was not statistically predetermined, and investigators were not blinded to group allocation. During validation, the model predicted progression to ophthalmopathy a median of approximately 6.5 months ahead of onset, with approximately 71% sensitivity and around 72% specificity. Most expanded thyroid clonotypes (frequency above 0.001) were also found in blood, which suggests that blood repertoires may mirror thyroid immune responses. In cross-validation, a model built on a 13 V-J signature told ophthalmopathy apart from stable hyperthyroidism with 85% to 90% sensitivity and around 81% specificity, and in testing the same model reached 80%/75%.

Ophthalmopathy patients had moderately to severely active disease, with a Clinical Activity Score of 3 or more, a NOSPECS grade of 4 or more, and a disease duration of less than 3 months. Any patient with an uncontrolled infection, another autoimmune disease, pregnancy or lactation was excluded. Diagnoses were established on the basis of clinical symptoms, serum thyroxine and TRAb, thyroid ultrasound, and orbital computed tomography. Ficoll-Paque density gradient centrifugation was used to isolate PBMCs from approximately 10 ml of fresh peripheral blood. Trizol reagent was used to extract total RNA, and RNA quality was then checked on an Agilent 2100 Bioanalyzer. Amplification of TCR beta CDR3 regions was carried out from RNA transcripts. The TCR CDR3 was subjected to a first round of RT-PCR using the HTBI primer set and the Qiagen OneStep RT-PCR kit. The libraries were constructed in a second round of multiplex PCR and then size-selected and purified. Paired-end sequencing of the libraries was performed with 100 bp reads on an Illumina HiSeq2000. The study's processing was this. Raw data were processed with SOAPnuke, discarding reads with adapters, uncalled bases, mean Phred below 15, or no exact constant-primer or identifier match. High-quality paired reads were merged with COPE v1.2.5, and unique nucleotide sequences were defined as clonotypes. MiTCR v1.1 was used to align clonotypes to the IMGT TRBV, TRBD and TRBJ reference segments. Only V-J combinations with frequency above 0.0001, covering 98% to 99.2% of repertoires, were analysed. The TCS score was defined as F50 (clonal expansion) divided by E x V (chaos), with BLOSUM62-based TCRdist calculated between CDR3 peptides within each V-J. Welch's t-statistics and random forest reduced just over 500 V-J features to about 13, which were used in a naive Bayes classifier (R e1071). The public reads were reprocessed in TCRdb via fastp at Q25 and MiXCR, keeping in-frame beta chains. For every CDR3 protein sequence, its rows merge into one entry that carries the most common genes and DNA. TCRdb assigned the V and J calls; the authors' analysis was not used. In all, the sample holds hundreds of thousands of distinct CDR3 sequences, and approximately 15% of those were seen once. 12% of the sample is taken by the ten largest.

The sequencing sample was made of blood. This sequence was found in a woman aged 45-65 years with Graves' ophthalmopathy.

The bases read TGTGCCAGCAGTTTATATATTGGGAGCACAGATACGCAGTATTTT. This sequence encodes CASSLYIGSTDTQYF. The chain employs TRBV28 and TRBJ2-3; the D gene is unclear. The CDR3 runs 15 amino acids, cysteine and phenylalanine included. Left in the record is the CDR3 DNA by itself, 45 bases read in frame from the first base. The CDR1 and CDR2 encoded by the germline V gene are MDHEN and SYDVKM. Trimming takes 1 base from V and 0 bases from J, and the germline ends sit 8 bases apart.